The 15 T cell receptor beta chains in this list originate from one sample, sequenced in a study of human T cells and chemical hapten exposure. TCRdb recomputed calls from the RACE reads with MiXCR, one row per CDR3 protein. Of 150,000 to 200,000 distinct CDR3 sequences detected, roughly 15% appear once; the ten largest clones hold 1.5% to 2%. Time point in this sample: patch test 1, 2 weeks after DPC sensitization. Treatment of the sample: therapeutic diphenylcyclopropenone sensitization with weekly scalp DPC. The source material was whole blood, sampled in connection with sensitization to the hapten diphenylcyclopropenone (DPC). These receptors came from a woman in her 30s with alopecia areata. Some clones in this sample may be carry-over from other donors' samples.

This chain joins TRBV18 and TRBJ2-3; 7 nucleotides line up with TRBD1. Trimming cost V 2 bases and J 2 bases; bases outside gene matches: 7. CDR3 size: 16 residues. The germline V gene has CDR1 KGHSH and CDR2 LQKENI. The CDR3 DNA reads TGTGCCAGCTCACCAAGGGGGCGGCCTAACACAGATACGCAGTATTTT. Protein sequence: CASSPRGRPNTDTQYF. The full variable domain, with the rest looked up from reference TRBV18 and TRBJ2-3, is NAGVMQNPRHLVRRRGQEARLRCSPMKGHSHVYWYRQLPEEGLKFMVYLQKENIIDESGMPKERFSAEFPKEGPSILRIQQVVRGDSAAYFCASSPRGRPNTDTQYFGPGTRLTVL.

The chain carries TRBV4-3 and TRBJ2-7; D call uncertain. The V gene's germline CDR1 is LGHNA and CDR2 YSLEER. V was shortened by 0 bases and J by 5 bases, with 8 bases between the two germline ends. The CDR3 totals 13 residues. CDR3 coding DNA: TGCGCCAGCAGCCAAGATTTCGACGACGAGCAGTACTTC. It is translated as CASSQDFDDEQYF.

In DNA, the CDR3 is TGTGCCAGCAGCTTAGTGGGCCCTGGCCCTGGAAACACCATATATTTT. Amino acid sequence: CASSLVGPGPGNTIYF. The chain joins TRBV7-9 to TRBJ1-3; D is unclear. The CDR3 covers 16 residues. Between the trimmed V and J ends, which lost 1 base and 2 bases, there was a span of 12 bases. The germline V gene has CDR1 SEHNR and CDR2 FQNEAQ (reference sequence). The full variable domain, in which reference TRBV7-9 and TRBJ1-3 provide the parts outside the CDR3, is DTGVSQNPRHKITKRGQNVTFRCDPISEHNRLYWYRQTLGQGPEFLTYFQNEAQLEKSRLLSDRFSAERPKGSFSTLEIQRTEQGDSAMYLCASSLVGPGPGNTIYFGEGSWLTVV.

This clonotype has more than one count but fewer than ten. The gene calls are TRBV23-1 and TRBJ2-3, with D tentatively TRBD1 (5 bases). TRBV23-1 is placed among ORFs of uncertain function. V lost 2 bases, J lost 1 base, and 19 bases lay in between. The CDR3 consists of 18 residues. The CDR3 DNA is TGCGCCAGCAGTCAAAAATCTCGTCCAGGGTCCCGCACAGATACGCAGTATTTT. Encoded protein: CASSQKSRPGSRTDTQYF.

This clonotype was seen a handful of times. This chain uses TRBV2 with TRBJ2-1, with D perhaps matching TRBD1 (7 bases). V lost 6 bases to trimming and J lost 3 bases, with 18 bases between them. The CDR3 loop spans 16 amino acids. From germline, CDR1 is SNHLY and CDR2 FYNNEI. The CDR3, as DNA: TGTGCCAGCAGGGCCCGACAGGGAGGCCGCTACAATGAGCAGTTCTTC. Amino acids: CASRARQGGRYNEQFF.

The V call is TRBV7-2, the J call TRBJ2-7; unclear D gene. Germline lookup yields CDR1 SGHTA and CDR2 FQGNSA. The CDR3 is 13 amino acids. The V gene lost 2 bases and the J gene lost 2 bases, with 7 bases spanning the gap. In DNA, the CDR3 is TGTGCCAGCAGCTTACCTGACACCTACGAGCAGTACTTC. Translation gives CASSLPDTYEQYF.

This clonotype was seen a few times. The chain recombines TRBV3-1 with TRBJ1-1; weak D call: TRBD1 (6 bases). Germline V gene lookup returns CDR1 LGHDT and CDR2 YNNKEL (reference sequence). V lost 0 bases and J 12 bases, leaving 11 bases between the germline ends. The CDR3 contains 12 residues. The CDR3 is CASSQDERDTFF. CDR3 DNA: TGTGCCAGCAGCCAAGATGAGAGGGACACTTTCTTT.

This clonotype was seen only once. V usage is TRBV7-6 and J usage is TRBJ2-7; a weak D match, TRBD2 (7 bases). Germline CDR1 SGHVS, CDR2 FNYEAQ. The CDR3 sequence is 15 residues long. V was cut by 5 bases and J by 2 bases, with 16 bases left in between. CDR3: CASSQGRVPPYEQYF. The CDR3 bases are TGTGCCAGCAGCCAGGGGAGGGTTCCCCCCTACGAGCAGTACTTC.

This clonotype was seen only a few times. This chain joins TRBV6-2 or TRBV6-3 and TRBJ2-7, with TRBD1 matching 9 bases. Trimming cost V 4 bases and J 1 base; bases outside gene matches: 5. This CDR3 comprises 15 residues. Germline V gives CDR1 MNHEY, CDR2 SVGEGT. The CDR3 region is CASSSGTGLSYEQYF. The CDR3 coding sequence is TGTGCCAGCAGTTCCGGGACAGGGTTATCCTACGAGCAGTACTTC.

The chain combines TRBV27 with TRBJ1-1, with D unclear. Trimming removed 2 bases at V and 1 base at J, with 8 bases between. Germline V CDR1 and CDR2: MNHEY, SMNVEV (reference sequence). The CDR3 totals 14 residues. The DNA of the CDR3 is TGTGCCAGCAGTTTAGTAGCGACGAACACTGAAGCTTTCTTT. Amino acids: CASSLVATNTEAFF.

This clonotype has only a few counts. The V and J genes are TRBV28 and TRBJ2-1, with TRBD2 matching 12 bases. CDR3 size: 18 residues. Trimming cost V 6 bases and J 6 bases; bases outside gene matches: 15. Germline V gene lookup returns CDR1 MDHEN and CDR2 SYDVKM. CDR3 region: CASSHRGLAGPLSNEQFF. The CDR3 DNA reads TGTGCCAGCAGCCACAGGGGACTAGCGGGCCCCCTATCCAATGAGCAGTTCTTC.

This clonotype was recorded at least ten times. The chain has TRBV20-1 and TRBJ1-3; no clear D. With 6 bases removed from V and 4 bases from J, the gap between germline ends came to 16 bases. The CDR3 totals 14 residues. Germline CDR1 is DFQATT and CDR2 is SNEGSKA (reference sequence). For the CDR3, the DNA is TGCAGTGCCCACTTATCGCGCGGAGGAAACACCATATATTTT. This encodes CSAHLSRGGNTIYF.

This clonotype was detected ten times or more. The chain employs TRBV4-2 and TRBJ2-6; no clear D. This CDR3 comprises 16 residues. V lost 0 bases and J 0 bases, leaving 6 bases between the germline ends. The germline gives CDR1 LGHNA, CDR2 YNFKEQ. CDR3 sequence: CASSQERGSGANVLTF. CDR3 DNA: TGTGCCAGCAGCCAAGAGCGCGGCTCTGGGGCCAACGTCCTGACTTTC.

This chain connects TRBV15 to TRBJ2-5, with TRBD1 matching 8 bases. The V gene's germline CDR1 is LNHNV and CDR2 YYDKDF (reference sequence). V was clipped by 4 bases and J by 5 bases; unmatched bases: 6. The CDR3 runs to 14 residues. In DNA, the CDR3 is TGTGCCACCAGCAATGGACAGGGCGAGGAGACCCAGTACTTC. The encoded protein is CATSNGQGEETQYF.

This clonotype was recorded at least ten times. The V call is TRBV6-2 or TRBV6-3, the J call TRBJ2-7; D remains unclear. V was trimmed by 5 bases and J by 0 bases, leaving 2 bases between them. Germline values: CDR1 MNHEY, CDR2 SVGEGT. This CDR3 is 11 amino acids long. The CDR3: CASSTSYEQYF. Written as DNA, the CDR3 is TGTGCCAGCAGTACCTCCTACGAGCAGTACTTC.